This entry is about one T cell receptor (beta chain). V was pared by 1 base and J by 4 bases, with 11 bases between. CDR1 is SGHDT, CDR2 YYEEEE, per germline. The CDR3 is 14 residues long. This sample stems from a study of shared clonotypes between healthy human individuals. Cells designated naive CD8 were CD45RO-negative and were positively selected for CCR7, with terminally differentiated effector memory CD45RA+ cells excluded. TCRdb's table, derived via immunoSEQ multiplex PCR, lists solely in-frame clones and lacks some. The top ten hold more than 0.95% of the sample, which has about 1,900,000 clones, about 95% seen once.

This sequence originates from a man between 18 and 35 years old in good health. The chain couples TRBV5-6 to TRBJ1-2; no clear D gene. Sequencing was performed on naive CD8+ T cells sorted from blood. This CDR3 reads CASSLLNEGYGYTF. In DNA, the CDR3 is TGTGCCAGCAGCTTGTTAAATGAGGGCTATGGCTACACCTTC. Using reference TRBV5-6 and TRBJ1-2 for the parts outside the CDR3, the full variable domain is DAGVTQSPTHLIKTRGQQVTLRCSPKSGHDTVSWYQQALGQGPQFIFQYYEEEERQRGNFPDRFSGHQFPNYSSELNVNALLLGDSALYLCASSLLNEGYGYTFGSGTRLTVV.